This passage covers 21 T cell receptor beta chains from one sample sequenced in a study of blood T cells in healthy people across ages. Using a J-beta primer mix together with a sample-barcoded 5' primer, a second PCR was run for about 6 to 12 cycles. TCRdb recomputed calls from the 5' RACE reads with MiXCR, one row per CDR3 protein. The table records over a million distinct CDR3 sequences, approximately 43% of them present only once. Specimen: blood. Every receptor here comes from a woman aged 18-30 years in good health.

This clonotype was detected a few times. The CDR3 loop reads CSPSYLSTDTQYF. CDR3 in DNA: TGCAGCCCCAGTTATCTTAGCACAGATACGCAGTATTTT. The V call is TRBV29-1, the J call TRBJ2-3; D unresolved. The CDR3 totals 13 residues. V dropped 8 bases and J dropped 0 bases, with 12 bases sitting between them. CDR1 is SQVTM, CDR2 ANQGSEA, per germline.

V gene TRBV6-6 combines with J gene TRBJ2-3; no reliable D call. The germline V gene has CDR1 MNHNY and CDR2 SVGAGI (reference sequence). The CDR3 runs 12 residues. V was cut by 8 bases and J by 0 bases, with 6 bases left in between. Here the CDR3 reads CASLASTDTQYF. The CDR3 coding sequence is TGTGCCAGCTTAGCCAGCACAGATACGCAGTATTTT.

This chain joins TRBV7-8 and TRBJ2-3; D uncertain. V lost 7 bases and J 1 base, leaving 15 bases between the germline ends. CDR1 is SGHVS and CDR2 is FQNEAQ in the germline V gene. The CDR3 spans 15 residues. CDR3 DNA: TGTGCCAGCACCCCCGACCGGTACCGCACAGATACGCAGTATTTT. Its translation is CASTPDRYRTDTQYF.

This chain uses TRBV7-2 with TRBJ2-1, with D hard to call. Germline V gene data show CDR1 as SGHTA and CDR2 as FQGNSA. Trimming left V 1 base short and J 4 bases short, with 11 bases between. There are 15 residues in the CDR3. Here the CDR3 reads CASSLGDLTYNEQFF. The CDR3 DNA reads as TGTGCCAGCAGCTTAGGCGACCTTACGTACAATGAGCAGTTCTTC. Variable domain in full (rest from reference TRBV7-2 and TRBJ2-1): GAGVSQSPSNKVTEKGKDVELRCDPISGHTALYWYRQSLGQGLEFLIYFQGNSAPDKSGLPSDRFSAERTGGSVSTLTIQRTQQEDSAVYLCASSLGDLTYNEQFFGPGTRLTVL.

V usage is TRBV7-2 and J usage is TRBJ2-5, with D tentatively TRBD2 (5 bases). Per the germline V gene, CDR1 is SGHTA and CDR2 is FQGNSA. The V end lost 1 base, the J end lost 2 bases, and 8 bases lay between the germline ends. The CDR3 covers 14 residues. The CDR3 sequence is CASSLEWTQETQYF. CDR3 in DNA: TGTGCCAGCAGCTTAGAGTGGACTCAAGAGACCCAGTACTTC.

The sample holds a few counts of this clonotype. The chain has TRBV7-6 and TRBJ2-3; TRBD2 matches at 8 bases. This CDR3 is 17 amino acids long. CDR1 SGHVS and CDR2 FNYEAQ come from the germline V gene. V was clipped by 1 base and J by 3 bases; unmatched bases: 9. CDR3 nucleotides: TGTGCCAGCAGCTTAGGCCCGGGGGGGACTACGACAGATACGCAGTATTTT. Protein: CASSLGPGGTTTDTQYF.

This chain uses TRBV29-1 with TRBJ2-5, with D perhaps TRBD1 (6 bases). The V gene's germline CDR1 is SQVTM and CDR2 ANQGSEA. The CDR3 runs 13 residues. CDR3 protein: CSGSRGRGQTQYF. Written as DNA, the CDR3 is TGCAGTGGCTCCAGGGGACGTGGGCAGACCCAGTACTTC.

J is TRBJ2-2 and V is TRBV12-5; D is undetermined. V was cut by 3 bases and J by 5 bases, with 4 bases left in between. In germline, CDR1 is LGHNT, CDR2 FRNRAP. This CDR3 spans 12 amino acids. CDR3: CASGFGTGELFF. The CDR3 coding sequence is TGTGCTAGTGGTTTTGGTACCGGGGAGCTGTTTTTT.

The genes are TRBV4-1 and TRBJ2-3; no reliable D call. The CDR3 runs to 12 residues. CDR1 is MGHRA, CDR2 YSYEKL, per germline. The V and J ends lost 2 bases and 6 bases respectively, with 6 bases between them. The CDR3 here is CASSQRHDTQYF. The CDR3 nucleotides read TGCGCCAGCAGCCAACGACACGATACGCAGTATTTT.

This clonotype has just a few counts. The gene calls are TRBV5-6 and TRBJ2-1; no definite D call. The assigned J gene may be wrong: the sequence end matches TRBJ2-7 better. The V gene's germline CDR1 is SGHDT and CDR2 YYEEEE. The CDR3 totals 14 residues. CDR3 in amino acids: CASSLAVSYNEQYF. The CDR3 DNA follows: TGTGCCAGCAGCTTGGCTGTCTCCTACAATGAGCAGTACTTC.

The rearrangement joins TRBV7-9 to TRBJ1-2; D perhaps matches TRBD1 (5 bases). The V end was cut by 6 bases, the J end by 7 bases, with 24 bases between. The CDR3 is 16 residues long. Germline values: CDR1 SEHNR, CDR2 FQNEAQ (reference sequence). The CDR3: CASSTPKGSPGGGYTF. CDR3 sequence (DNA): TGTGCCAGCAGTACCCCCAAGGGTTCCCCTGGGGGTGGCTACACCTTC.

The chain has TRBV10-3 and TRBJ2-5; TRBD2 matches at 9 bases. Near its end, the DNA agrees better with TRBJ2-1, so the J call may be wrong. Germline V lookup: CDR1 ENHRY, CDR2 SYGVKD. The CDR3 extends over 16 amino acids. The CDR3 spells CAIRSGTSSTQETQFF. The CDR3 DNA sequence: TGTGCCATCAGGTCCGGGACTAGCAGTACCCAAGAGACCCAGTTCTTC.

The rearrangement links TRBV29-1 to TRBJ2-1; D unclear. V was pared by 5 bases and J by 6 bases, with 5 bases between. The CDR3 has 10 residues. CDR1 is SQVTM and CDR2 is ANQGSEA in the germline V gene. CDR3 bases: TGCAGCGTTCTCCCCAATGAGCAGTTCTTC. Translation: CSVLPNEQFF.

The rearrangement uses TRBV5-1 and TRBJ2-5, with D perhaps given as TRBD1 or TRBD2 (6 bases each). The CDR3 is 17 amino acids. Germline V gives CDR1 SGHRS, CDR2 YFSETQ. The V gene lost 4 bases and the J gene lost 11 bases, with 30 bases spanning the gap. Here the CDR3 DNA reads TGCGCCAGCAGCCGGACCGGGGGCGGAGATATTAGCAATGAGCAGTACTTC. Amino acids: CASSRTGGGDISNEQYF.

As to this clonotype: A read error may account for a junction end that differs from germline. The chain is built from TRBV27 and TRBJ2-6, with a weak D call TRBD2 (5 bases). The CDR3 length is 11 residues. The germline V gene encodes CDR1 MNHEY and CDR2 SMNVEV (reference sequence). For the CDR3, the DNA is TGTACCAGACCGGGAGCCAACGTCCTGACTTTC. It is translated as CTRPGANVLTF. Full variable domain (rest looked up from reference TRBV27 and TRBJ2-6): EAQVTQNPRYLITVTGKKLTVTCSQNMNHEYMSWYRQDPGLGLRQIYYSMNVEVTDKGDVPEGYKVSRKEKRNFPLILESPSPNQTSLYFCTRPGANVLTFGAGSRLTVL.

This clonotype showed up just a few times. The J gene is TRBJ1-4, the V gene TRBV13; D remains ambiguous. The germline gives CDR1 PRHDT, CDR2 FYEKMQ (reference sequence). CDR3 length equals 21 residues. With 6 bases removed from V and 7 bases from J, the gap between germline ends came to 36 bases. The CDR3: CASSPARRVGIKLGSLEKLFF. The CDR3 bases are TGTGCCAGCAGTCCGGCCCGACGGGTGGGGATCAAGTTGGGGTCCCTTGAAAAACTGTTTTTT.

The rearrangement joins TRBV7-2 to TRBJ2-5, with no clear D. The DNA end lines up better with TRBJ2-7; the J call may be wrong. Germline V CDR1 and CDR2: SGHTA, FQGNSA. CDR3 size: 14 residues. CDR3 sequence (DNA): TGTGCCAGCAGCTTAATCGGTGCCACCTACGAGCAGTACTTC. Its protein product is CASSLIGATYEQYF.

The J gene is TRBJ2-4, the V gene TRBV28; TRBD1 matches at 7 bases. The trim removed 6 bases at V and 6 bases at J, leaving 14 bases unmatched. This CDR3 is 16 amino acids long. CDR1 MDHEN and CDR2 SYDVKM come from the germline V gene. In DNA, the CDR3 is TGTGCCAGCAGGAAGACAGGGCCTGGATCCAGAAACATTCAGTACTTC. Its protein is CASRKTGPGSRNIQYF. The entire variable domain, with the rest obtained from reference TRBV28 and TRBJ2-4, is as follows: DVKVTQSSRYLVKRTGEKVFLECVQDMDHENMFWYRQDPGLGLRLIYFSYDVKMKEKGDIPEGYSVSREKKERFSLILESASTNQTSMYLCASRKTGPGSRNIQYFGAGTRLSVL.

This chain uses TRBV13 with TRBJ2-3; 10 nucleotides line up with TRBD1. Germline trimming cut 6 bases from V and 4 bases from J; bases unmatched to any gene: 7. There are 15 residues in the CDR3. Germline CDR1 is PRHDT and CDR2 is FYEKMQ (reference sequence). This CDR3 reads CASSFGTGDPDTQYF. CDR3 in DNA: TGTGCCAGCAGTTTCGGGACAGGGGATCCAGATACGCAGTATTTT.

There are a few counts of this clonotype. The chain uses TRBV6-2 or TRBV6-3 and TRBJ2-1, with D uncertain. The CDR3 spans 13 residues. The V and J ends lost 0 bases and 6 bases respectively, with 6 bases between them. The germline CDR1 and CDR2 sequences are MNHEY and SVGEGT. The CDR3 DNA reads TGTGCCAGCAGTTACTCCGACCCCAATGAGCAGTTCTTC. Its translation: CASSYSDPNEQFF.

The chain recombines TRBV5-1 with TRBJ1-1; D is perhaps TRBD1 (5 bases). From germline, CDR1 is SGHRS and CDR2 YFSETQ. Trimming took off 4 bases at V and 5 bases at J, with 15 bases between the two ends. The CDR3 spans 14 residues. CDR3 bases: TGCGCCAGCAGCAACCTCCAGGGACTTACTGAAGCTTTCTTT. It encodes CASSNLQGLTEAFF.